The rows below give T cell receptor beta chains drawn from one sample of a study of control samples from healthy donors and cancer patients. TCRdb keeps only in-frame clones here, not all; method: immunoSEQ multiplex PCR. The data show 100,000 to 150,000 clones, 87% seen once. The sample comprised blood. The origin of the receptors is a man aged 60 to 69 in good health. The CDR3 runs from the conserved cysteine through the conserved F or W. Fields, in order: CDR3 length, J gene, V gene, CDR3 protein.

13,TRBJ2-5,TRBV7-3,CASSAGQGETQYF
14,TRBJ2-3,TRBV10-2,CASSDSPTGDTQYF
14,TRBJ1-4,TRBV19,CASSSHATNEKLFF
16,TRBJ1-4,TRBV7-9,CASSSPGTGPNEKLFF
15,TRBJ2-2,TRBV11-1,CASSPIKGNTGELFF
15,TRBJ2-4,TRBV7-2,CASSSSRGGKNIQYF
16,TRBJ2-2,TRBV9,CASAPSGGLNTGELFF
13,TRBJ2-7,TRBV10-1,CASSERVRGEQYF
14,TRBJ1-1,TRBV6-5,CASSLGFLNTEAFF
13,TRBJ1-1,TRBV30,CAANSLMNTEAFF
15,TRBJ2-1,TRBV19,CASSTRTSGGGEQFF
14,TRBJ1-5,TRBV6-4,CASSDSAGGQPQHF
13,TRBJ2-3,TRBV12-3/TRBV12-4,CASRPGGGDTQYF
11,TRBJ1-1,TRBV28,CASSQNRAAFF
13,TRBJ1-1,TRBV12-3/TRBV12-4,CASSFMMNTEAFF
15,TRBJ2-5,TRBV19,CASSIGPGAQETQYF
15,TRBJ1-4,TRBV7-2,CASSTGTGGGEKLFF
14,TRBJ2-3,TRBV3-1/TRBV3-2,CASSQGTGIDTQYF
12,TRBJ2-3,TRBV3-1/TRBV3-2,CASSLLADTQYF
12,TRBJ1-2,TRBV12-3/TRBV12-4,CASSRTGHGYTF
13,TRBJ2-3,TRBV5-4,CASSLVRSDTQYF
11,TRBJ2-3,TRBV28,CASSLIDTQYF
14,TRBJ2-5,TRBV3-1/TRBV3-2,CASSQSGGRGTQYF
15,TRBJ2-7,TRBV5-5,CASSLVGGQSIEQYF
14,TRBJ1-6,TRBV25-1,CASSEYNYNSPLHF
20,TRBJ2-2,TRBV9,CASSEGLAGGPRRSTGELFF
14,TRBJ1-6,TRBV2,CASNPQGVNSPLHF
16,TRBJ2-3,TRBV18,CASSSPLTGGKDTQYF
14,TRBJ2-1,TRBV28,CATLPPDRDNEQFF
14,TRBJ1-4,TRBV27,CASTSLQGGEKLFF
16,TRBJ1-6,TRBV9,CASSVGPRGQGSPLHF
17,TRBJ1-2,TRBV18,CASSPLPASGQNYGYTF
19,TRBJ1-5,TRBV4-1,CASSQGGLVRGHSNQPQHF
13,TRBJ1-5,TRBV15,CATSRGGNQPQHF
15,TRBJ1-2,TRBV24-1,CATSDSRGNNYGYTF
13,TRBJ2-7,TRBV5-5,CASSFHGSYEQYF
14,TRBJ2-7,TRBV5-1,CASSITGWFYEQYF
16,TRBJ2-2,TRBV18,CASSPPIRLHTGELFF
12,TRBJ1-1,TRBV10-3,CAISEVGTEAFF
14,TRBJ2-3,TRBV11-2,CASSPLGLPDTQYF
15,TRBJ1-2,TRBV30,CAWSVLGPTNYGYTF
15,TRBJ2-5,TRBV10-3,CAISEYLDRKETQYF
13,TRBJ1-5,TRBV12-3/TRBV12-4,CASSLSEDQPQHF
15,TRBJ1-5,TRBV2,CASSYLGQSAQPQHF
15,TRBJ1-5,TRBV6-5,CASSFSDRDNQPQHF
14,TRBJ1-1,TRBV20-1,CSASSVTMNTEAFF
16,TRBJ2-5,TRBV18,CASSPASGSHQETQYF
12,TRBJ1-3,TRBV14,CASRSSGNTIYF
15,TRBJ2-3,TRBV6-6,CASTLAGESLDTQYF
13,TRBJ1-5,TRBV2,CASRGQTYQPQHF
14,TRBJ2-7,TRBV5-1,CASSLESTGYEQYF
15,TRBJ2-2,TRBV6-5,CASSYTLRRTGELFF
14,TRBJ1-6,TRBV5-8,CASSATGANSPLHF